This T cell receptor beta chain appears in the sequencing data of a study of T cell repertoires in cytomegalovirus infection. Overall study context: Public signatures in TCR beta pointed to CMV infection and matching HLA type. Overall study results and limits: The ex vivo response showed dominance by HLA-C-restricted CMV-specific TCR beta clonotypes.

Germline V gives CDR1 SGHAT, CDR2 FQNNGV. Trimming cost V 3 bases and J 8 bases, with 14 bases left between them. The CDR3 contains 14 residues. TCRdb reanalysed the reads using MiXCR and keeps one entry per CDR3 protein. The table shows about 770,000 distinct CDR3 sequences, with almost 30% occurring only once. About this clonotype: Antigen: not known.

The chain carries TRBV11-2 and TRBJ2-1; D unclear. This clonotype was obtained from a human donor in good health (CMV status not recorded). Some clones in this sample may be carry-over from other donors' samples. The material sequenced was cultured CD8+ T cells from PBMCs, taken from culture after CMV antigen stimulation. The CDR3 DNA reads as TGTGCCAGCAGCTTCTTTATGGAGCAGGATGAGCAGTTCTTC. Residues: CASSFFMEQDEQFF.